The 13 T cell receptor beta chains listed next were all sequenced from one sample in a study of a mutant IDH1 vaccine in newly diagnosed glioma. Time point described: week 35, safety follow-up. Doses of 300 ug of mutant IDH1 20-mer peptide were given with topical imiquimod. Profiling relied on immunoSEQ multiplex PCR, and the TCRdb table lists in-frame clones only, not all of them. The sample lists about 26,000 clones; roughly 80% were seen once. Their cognate antigens are unknown. The input for sequencing was PBMCs, taken from a glioma patient whose treatment included an IDH1 peptide vaccine. All receptors come from a man younger than 40 with glioma.

This chain links TRBV14 with TRBJ1-2, with D tentatively TRBD1 (5 bases). The CDR3 extends over 16 amino acids. Germline CDR1 and CDR2: SGHDN and FVKESK. With 0 bases removed from V and 3 bases from J, the gap between germline ends came to 14 bases. CDR3: CASSQDFTGLHYGYTF. The CDR3 bases are TGTGCCAGCAGCCAAGATTTTACAGGCCTACACTATGGCTACACCTTC.

The chain couples TRBV6-1 to TRBJ1-5, with D unresolved. Trimming pared 6 bases from V and 1 base from J, leaving 13 bases between. CDR3 size: 15 residues. CDR1 and CDR2 from the germline V gene are MNHNS and SASEGT. CDR3 sequence reads: CASSPAGPSNQPQHF. Here the CDR3 DNA reads TGTGCCAGCAGCCCGGCAGGTCCGAGCAATCAGCCCCAGCATTTT.

The chain joins TRBV6-5 to TRBJ1-6; 9 bases fit TRBD1. V lost 6 bases to trimming and J lost 11 bases; unmatched junction nucleotides: 8. The CDR3 is made up of 14 amino acids. Germline V lookup: CDR1 MNHEY, CDR2 SVGAGI. This CDR3 reads CASRAGQGPTPLHF. The CDR3 nucleotides read TGTGCCAGCAGGGCAGGACAGGGGCCCACACCCCTCCACTTT.

This rearrangement joins TRBV5-1 to TRBJ1-2; tentative D call: TRBD1 (5 bases). V lost 3 bases to trimming and J lost 7 bases, with 19 bases between them. The germline V gene has CDR1 SGHRS and CDR2 YFSETQ. The length of the CDR3 is 15 residues. CDR3 loop: CASSSDRGEGVGYTF. For the CDR3, the DNA is TGCGCCAGCAGCTCGGACCGGGGGGAAGGAGTTGGCTACACCTTC.

The chain is built from TRBV29-1 and TRBJ2-3; D unresolved. Trimming shortened V by 0 bases and J by 0 bases, and 7 bases separated the two germline ends. The CDR3 runs to 14 residues. Per the germline V gene, CDR1 is SQVTM and CDR2 is ANQGSEA. The CDR3 loop is CSVEEGVSTDTQYF. The CDR3 DNA sequence: TGCAGCGTTGAAGAAGGTGTCAGCACAGATACGCAGTATTTT.

This sequence joins TRBV9 and TRBJ2-7; a weak D match, TRBD1 (5 bases). This CDR3 spans 13 amino acids. V was trimmed by 4 bases and J by 3 bases, leaving 11 bases between them. Germline V gene sequence: CDR1 SGDLS, CDR2 YYNGEE. The CDR3 loop is CASSWGRDYEQYF. In DNA form, the CDR3 reads TGTGCCAGCAGCTGGGGCAGGGACTACGAGCAGTACTTC.

This clone has just a few counts. The chain combines TRBV5-4 with TRBJ1-2, with 9 bases aligning to TRBD1. The CDR3 runs to 13 residues. CDR1 SGHNT and CDR2 YYREEE come from the germline V gene (reference sequence). V dropped 5 bases and J dropped 4; count of bases not matched to a gene: 3. CDR3 region: CASRDRGAYGYTF. For the CDR3, the DNA is TGTGCCAGCAGGGACAGGGGAGCCTATGGCTACACCTTC.

The V and J genes are TRBV11-3 and TRBJ1-1; weak D call: TRBD1 (5 bases). The CDR3 sequence is 15 residues long. Deletions cut 0 bases from V and 0 bases from J, with 8 bases between. From germline, CDR1 is SGHNT and CDR2 YENEEA. The CDR3 DNA follows: TGTGCCAGCAGCTTAGAGGAGGGGTTGAACACTGAAGCTTTCTTT. This gives the protein CASSLEEGLNTEAFF.

This clone was recorded once. The chain couples TRBV6-5 to TRBJ1-1; tentative D call: TRBD1 (5 bases). The CDR3 runs to 14 residues. Germline assignment: CDR1 MNHEY and CDR2 SVGAGI. Trimming cost V 3 bases and J 4 bases, with 12 bases left between them. The chain's CDR3 is CASSYMGPRTEAFF. Here the CDR3 DNA reads TGTGCCAGCAGTTATATGGGGCCTCGCACTGAAGCTTTCTTT.

This chain joins TRBV5-4 and TRBJ2-2, with 8 bases aligning to TRBD1. CDR3 length: 16 amino acids. The germline V gene has CDR1 SGHNT and CDR2 YYREEE (reference sequence). Trimming removed 4 bases from V and 1 base from J; junction bases left unmatched: 6. For the CDR3, the DNA is TGTGCCAGCAGCCCTGAGGGACAGGAGAACACCGGGGAGCTGTTTTTT. This encodes CASSPEGQENTGELFF.

The rearrangement joins TRBV12-5 to TRBJ2-7, with D uncertain. CDR3 length: 15 residues. Trimming left V 3 bases short and J 3 bases short, with 15 bases between. CDR1 LGHNT and CDR2 FRNRAP come from the germline V gene. The CDR3 coding sequence is TGTGCTAGTGGTTTAAGGGCCCTATTTTTCTACGAGCAGTACTTC. Protein: CASGLRALFFYEQYF.

This clone showed up just once. Germline is not matched at one junction end, which may reflect a read error. The CDR3 is CASSLGGNSEAFF. The CDR3 nucleotides are TGTGCCAGCAGCTTGGGAGGGAACTCTGAAGCTTTCTTT. The chain is built from TRBV5-4 and TRBJ1-1; the D is unclear. Germline CDR1 and CDR2: SGHNT and YYREEE (reference sequence). This CDR3 has 13 residues.

The J gene is TRBJ1-5, the V gene TRBV7-6, with 7 bases that match TRBD1. Germline V gives CDR1 SGHVS, CDR2 FNYEAQ. The CDR3 covers 14 residues. The trim removed 5 bases at V and 2 bases at J, leaving 3 bases unmatched. The DNA of the CDR3 is TGTGCCAGCAGCCAAGGGACAGGCAATCAGCCCCAGCATTTT. It codes for CASSQGTGNQPQHF.